This T cell receptor (beta chain) stems from a study of Ad26.COV2.S vaccination and SARS-CoV-2 variants. Study summary: Of the COV1001 trial arms, the Ad26.COV2.S arm included the donor.

Treatment in this sample: around 19 received Ad26.COV2.S at low or high dose, single or two shots; 5 received placebo; per-sample allocation not given. Day 63 following the first vaccine or placebo injection was when the samples were taken. Profiled with immunoSEQ multiplex PCR; TCRdb holds only in-frame clones, not every one. The table has about 680,000 clones, roughly 90% seen once. Germline V gene lookup returns CDR1 SQVTM and CDR2 ANQGSEA. The CDR3 has 15 amino acids. Trimming at V came to 2 bases and at J to 6 bases, leaving 11 bases not matched to a gene. This material consisted of peripheral blood, taken in a trial of Ad26.COV2.S vaccine versus placebo. The clonotype comes from a person between 18 and 59 years old who received the Ad26.COV2.S COVID-19 vaccine or a placebo. The chain uses TRBV29-1 and TRBJ2-7, with 9 bases fitting TRBD1. CDR3 nucleotides: TGCAGCGTTGAATCGGGACAGGGAGTGCTATTCGAGCAGTACTTC. Translated: CSVESGQGVLFEQYF.